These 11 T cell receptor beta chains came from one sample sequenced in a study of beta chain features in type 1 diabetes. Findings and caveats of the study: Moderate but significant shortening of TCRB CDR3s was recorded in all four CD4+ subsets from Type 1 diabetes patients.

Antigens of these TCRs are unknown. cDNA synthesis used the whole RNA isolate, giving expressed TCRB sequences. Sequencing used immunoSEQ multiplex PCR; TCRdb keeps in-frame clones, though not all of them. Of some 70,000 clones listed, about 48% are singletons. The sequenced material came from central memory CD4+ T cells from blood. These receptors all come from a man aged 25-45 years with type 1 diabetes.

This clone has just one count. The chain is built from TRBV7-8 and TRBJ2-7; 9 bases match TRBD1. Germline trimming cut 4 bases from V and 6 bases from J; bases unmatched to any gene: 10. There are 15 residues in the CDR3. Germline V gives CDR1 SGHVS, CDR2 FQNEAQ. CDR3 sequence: CASSSRDRDDGEQYF. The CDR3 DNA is TGTGCCAGCAGCTCCCGGGACAGGGATGATGGCGAGCAGTACTTC.

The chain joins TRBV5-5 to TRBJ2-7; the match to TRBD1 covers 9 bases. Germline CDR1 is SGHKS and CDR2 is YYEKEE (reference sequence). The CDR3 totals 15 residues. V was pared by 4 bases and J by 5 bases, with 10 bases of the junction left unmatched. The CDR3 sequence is CASSKAGTGSHEQYF. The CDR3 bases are TGTGCCAGCAGCAAAGCCGGGACAGGGTCCCACGAGCAGTACTTC.

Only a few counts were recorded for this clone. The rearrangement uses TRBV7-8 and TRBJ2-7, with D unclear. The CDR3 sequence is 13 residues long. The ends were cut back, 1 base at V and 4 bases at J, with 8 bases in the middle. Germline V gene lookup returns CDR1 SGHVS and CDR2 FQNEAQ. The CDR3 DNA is TGTGCCAGCAGCTTAGTACAGAATTACGAGCAGTACTTC. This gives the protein CASSLVQNYEQYF.

Here the CDR3 DNA reads TGTGCCAGCAGTCCCCCGGGACAACAGGGCTATGGCTACACCTTC. Protein product: CASSPPGQQGYGYTF. This chain connects TRBV2 to TRBJ1-2, with D perhaps matching TRBD1 (6 bases). Germline V gene data show CDR1 as SNHLY and CDR2 as FYNNEI. Trimming took 5 bases from V and 4 from J, leaving 17 bases between them. The CDR3 is 15 amino acids. The whole variable domain, remainder taken from reference TRBV2 and TRBJ1-2, is EPEVTQTPSHQVTQMGQEVILRCVPISNHLYFYWYRQILGQKVEFLVSFYNNEISEKSEIFDDQFSVERPDGSNFTLKIRSTKLEDSAMYFCASSPPGQQGYGYTFGSGTRLTVV.

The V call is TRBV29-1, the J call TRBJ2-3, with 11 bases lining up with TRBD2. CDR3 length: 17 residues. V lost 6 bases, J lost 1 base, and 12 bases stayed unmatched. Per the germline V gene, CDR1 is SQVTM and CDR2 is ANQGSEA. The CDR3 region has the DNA TGCAGCGTCGCGGGAACTAGCGGGAGACGGGGCACAGATACGCAGTATTTT. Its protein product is CSVAGTSGRRGTDTQYF.

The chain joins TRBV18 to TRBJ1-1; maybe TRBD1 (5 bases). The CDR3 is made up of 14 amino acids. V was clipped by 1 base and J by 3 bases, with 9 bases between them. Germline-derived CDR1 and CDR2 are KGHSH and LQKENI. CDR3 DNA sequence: TGTGCCAGCTCACCACGCAGGGCGGACACTGAAGCTTTCTTT. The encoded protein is CASSPRRADTEAFF.

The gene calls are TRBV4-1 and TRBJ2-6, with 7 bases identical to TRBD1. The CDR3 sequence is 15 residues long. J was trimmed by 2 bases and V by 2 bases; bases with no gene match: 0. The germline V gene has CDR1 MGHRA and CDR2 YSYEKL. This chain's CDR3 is CASSQQGAGANVLTF. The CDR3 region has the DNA TGCGCCAGCAGCCAACAGGGGGCTGGGGCCAACGTCCTGACTTTC.

The CDR3 coding sequence is TGTGCCAGCAGTGCACTGGGACAGGGAGTGAAGACCCAGTACTTC. Translated, it gives CASSALGQGVKTQYF. This chain uses TRBV27 with TRBJ2-5, with 9 bases lining up with TRBD1. Germline V CDR1 and CDR2: MNHEY, SMNVEV (reference sequence). The CDR3 runs 15 residues. V was clipped by 5 bases and J by 6 bases; unmatched bases: 10.

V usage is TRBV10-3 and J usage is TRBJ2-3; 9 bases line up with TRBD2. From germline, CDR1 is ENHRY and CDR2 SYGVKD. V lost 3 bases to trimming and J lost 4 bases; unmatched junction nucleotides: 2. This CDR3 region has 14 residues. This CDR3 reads CAISDRGGADTQYF. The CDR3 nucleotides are TGTGCCATCAGTGACCGCGGGGGGGCAGATACGCAGTATTTT.

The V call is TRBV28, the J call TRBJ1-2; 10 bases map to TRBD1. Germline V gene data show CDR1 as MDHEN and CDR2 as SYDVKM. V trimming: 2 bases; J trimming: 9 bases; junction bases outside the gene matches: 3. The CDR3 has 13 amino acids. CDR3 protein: CASSLRDRGRYTF. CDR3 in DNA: TGTGCCAGCAGTTTACGGGACAGGGGCCGCTACACCTTC.

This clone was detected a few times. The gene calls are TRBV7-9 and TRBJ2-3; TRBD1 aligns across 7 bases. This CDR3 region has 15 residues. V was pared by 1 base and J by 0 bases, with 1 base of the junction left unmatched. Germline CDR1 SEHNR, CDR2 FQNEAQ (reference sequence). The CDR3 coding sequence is TGTGCCAGCAGCTTAGGACAGGGAAGCACAGATACGCAGTATTTT. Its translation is CASSLGQGSTDTQYF.